The sequence of this T cell receptor (beta chain) was determined in a study of T cells in Graves' hyperthyroidism and ophthalmopathy. Study observations and caveats: A median about 6.2 months before onset, the model predicted ophthalmopathy. Appearing also in blood were most of the thyroid clonotypes expanded above 0.001.

Each diagnosis drew on symptoms, thyroxine, TRAb, thyroid ultrasound and orbital computed tomography findings. The PBMCs were taken from under 12 ml of fresh peripheral blood. V lost 2 bases and J lost 1, with 6 bases in between. This CDR3 spans 13 amino acids. Germline V gives CDR1 SGHRS, CDR2 YFSETQ. Note on this clonotype: Its specificity is not known.

TCR beta CDR3 region amplification was performed from RNA transcripts. With the HTBI primer set, the TCR CDR3 went through a first round of RT-PCR. TCRdb re-called the multiplex PCR reads with MiXCR, one entry per CDR3 protein. The sample holds hundreds of thousands of distinct CDR3 sequences, roughly 15% seen once. This receptor was identified in a man aged 18 to 30 with Graves' ophthalmopathy. The sample was blood. The chain is built from TRBV5-1 and TRBJ1-2; D unresolved. CDR3 in DNA: TGCGCCAGCAGCTTCCCGCTTAACTATGGCTACACCTTC. Its translation: CASSFPLNYGYTF.